Below, 31 T cell receptor beta chains from the same sample are listed, as sequenced in a study of T-cell memory formation after mild COVID-19. TCRdb reanalysed the 5' RACE reads using MiXCR and keeps one entry per CDR3 protein. There are about 180,000 distinct CDR3 sequences in the sample; roughly 17% occur only once, and around 2% lies in the top ten. What was sequenced was PBMCs or a T cell subset sorted from them (not recorded which). These receptor sequences come from an adult woman who had mild COVID-19 (a few samples of this study predate the infection). Cell type and time point are not known.

This chain joins TRBV19 and TRBJ1-4; unclear D gene. Deletions cut 3 bases from V and 8 bases from J, with 7 bases between. Germline V lookup: CDR1 LNHDA, CDR2 SQIVND (reference sequence). The CDR3 covers 12 residues. The CDR3 here is CASSMSWEKLFF. The CDR3 nucleotides read TGTGCCAGTAGTATGTCGTGGGAAAAACTGTTTTTT.

V gene TRBV7-8 combines with J gene TRBJ2-5; TRBD2 matches at 11 bases. The CDR3 is 18 amino acids. Germline lookup yields CDR1 SGHVS and CDR2 FQNEAQ. V shed 3 bases and J 4 bases; nucleotides not matched to a gene: 13. The DNA for the CDR3 is TGTGCCAGCAGCTTTGGTTTAGGTAGCGGGAGGGCCGGAGAGACCCAGTACTTC. Amino acids: CASSFGLGSGRAGETQYF.

The V gene is TRBV3-1, the J gene TRBJ2-3, with D unresolved. The CDR3 covers 15 residues. V was clipped by 6 bases and J by 0 bases, with 13 bases between them. Germline-derived CDR1 and CDR2 are LGHDT and YNNKEL (reference sequence). The CDR3 loop reads CASSALPLSTDTQYF. The DNA for the CDR3 is TGTGCCAGCAGTGCACTCCCGCTGAGCACAGATACGCAGTATTTT.

This clonotype was observed at least ten times. This chain links TRBV6-5 with TRBJ2-2; D is unclear. Germline lookup yields CDR1 MNHEY and CDR2 SVGAGI. This CDR3 spans 12 amino acids. The ends were cut back, 6 bases at V and 2 bases at J, with 4 bases in the middle. The CDR3 loop reads CASRRNTGELFF. As DNA, the CDR3 is TGTGCCAGCAGGAGAAACACCGGGGAGCTGTTTTTT.

This clonotype was counted between two and nine times. J is TRBJ2-6 and V is TRBV29-1, with TRBD1 matching 8 bases. The V gene's germline CDR1 is SQVTM and CDR2 ANQGSEA. Losses at the gene ends were 6 bases for V and 4 bases for J; bases not matched to a gene: 8. The CDR3 runs to 15 residues. The CDR3 DNA reads as TGCAGCGTGAGAGACAGGGGTTCGGGGGCCAACGTCCTGACTTTC. Residues: CSVRDRGSGANVLTF. Combining the CDR3 with reference TRBV29-1 and TRBJ2-6 gives the whole variable domain SAVISQKPSRDICQRGTSLTIQCQVDSQVTMMFWYRQQPGQSLTLIATANQGSEATYESGFVIDKFPISRPNLTFSTLTVSNMSPEDSSIYLCSVRDRGSGANVLTFGAGSRLTVL.

This clonotype was seen ten or more times. The chain has TRBV3-1 and TRBJ2-5; 7 nucleotides agree with TRBD2. Losses at the gene ends were 4 bases for V and 0 bases for J; bases not matched to a gene: 17. This CDR3 has 19 residues. Germline loops: CDR1 LGHDT, CDR2 YNNKEL (reference sequence). The CDR3 region has the DNA TGTGCCAGCAGCCGCAGTCCTCAGACTAGCCGATATTACCAAGAGACCCAGTACTTC. Its protein product is CASSRSPQTSRYYQETQYF.

The chain links TRBV27 to TRBJ2-1; maybe TRBD2 (5 bases). Germline V gene lookup returns CDR1 MNHEY and CDR2 SMNVEV (reference sequence). Trimming cost V 6 bases and J 0 bases, with 9 bases left between them. The CDR3 consists of 14 residues. The CDR3 nucleotides read TGTGCCAGCAGACCCCGGGGCTCCTACAATGAGCAGTTCTTC. Translating it yields CASRPRGSYNEQFF.

The rearrangement uses TRBV5-1 and TRBJ1-1; D perhaps matches TRBD1 (6 bases). The V end lost 5 bases, the J end lost 2 bases, and 13 bases lay between the germline ends. This CDR3 comprises 14 residues. Per germline, CDR1 SGHRS and CDR2 YFSETQ. DNA for the CDR3: TGCGCCAGCAGGAATCCCGGGACAAACACTGAAGCTTTCTTT. Residues: CASRNPGTNTEAFF.

This clonotype was seen a few times. The chain links TRBV9 to TRBJ2-1; 8 bases map to TRBD2. The CDR3 runs to 16 residues. Germline values: CDR1 SGDLS, CDR2 YYNGEE. Unmatched junction bases numbered 8, after V lost 0 bases and J lost 6 bases. The CDR3 DNA follows: TGTGCCAGCAGCGTAGTGAGTAGCGGGGTGGGCAATGAGCAGTTCTTC. Encoded protein: CASSVVSSGVGNEQFF.

This clonotype appeared a few times. V gene TRBV10-3 combines with J gene TRBJ2-5, with D hard to call. The CDR3 covers 16 residues. CDR1 is ENHRY and CDR2 is SYGVKD in the germline V gene. V was shortened by 0 bases and J by 4 bases, with 15 bases between the two germline ends. The CDR3 nucleotides are TGTGCCATCAGTGAGTCTGGGGAAGGATTGGGAGAGACCCAGTACTTC. This translates into CAISESGEGLGETQYF.

A few counts support this clonotype. The chain has TRBV24-1 and TRBJ2-1; the D gene is possibly TRBD1 (6 bases). V lost 0 bases, J lost 9 bases, and 11 bases lay in between. Germline V gene sequence: CDR1 KGHDR, CDR2 SFDVKD. This CDR3 region has 14 residues. DNA of the CDR3: TGTGCCACCAGTGATTTGGGCAGGGGCGGTGAGCAGTTCTTC. This codes for CATSDLGRGGEQFF.

This clonotype was counted ten times or more. Here the CDR3 reads CASSLGLAGQETQYF. CDR3 sequence (DNA): TGTGCCAGCAGCCTGGGACTAGCGGGCCAAGAGACCCAGTACTTC. The gene calls are TRBV5-5 and TRBJ2-5; 12 bases line up with TRBD2. The CDR3 spans 15 residues. V dropped 4 bases and J dropped 1; count of bases not matched to a gene: 2. CDR1 and CDR2 (germline): SGHKS, YYEKEE (reference sequence).

The gene calls are TRBV7-8 and TRBJ2-5; TRBD1 might be the D (5 bases). The CDR3 has 14 residues. CDR1 and CDR2 from the germline V gene are SGHVS and FQNEAQ. V was pared by 0 bases and J by 4 bases, with 9 bases between. The CDR3 loop reads CASSLAPGIETQYF. The DNA for the CDR3 is TGTGCCAGCAGCTTAGCCCCAGGGATAGAGACCCAGTACTTC. Looking up the rest from reference TRBV7-8 and TRBJ2-5 gives the full variable domain: GAGVSQSPRYKVAKRGQDVALRCDPISGHVSLFWYQQALGQGPEFLTYFQNEAQLDKSGLPSDRFFAERPEGSVSTLKIQRTQQEDSAVYLCASSLAPGIETQYFGPGTRLLVL.

The gene calls are TRBV20-1 and TRBJ2-5; possibly TRBD1 for D (8 bases). The CDR3 is 13 residues long. Trimming stripped 6 bases from V and 5 bases from J, with 16 bases between. Germline V gene data show CDR1 as DFQATT and CDR2 as SNEGSKA (reference sequence). The CDR3 DNA is TGCAGTGCACTTACAGGGGGGGAGGAGACCCAGTACTTC. Amino acid sequence: CSALTGGEETQYF.

This clonotype turned up a few times. The chain couples TRBV5-4 to TRBJ2-3, with D perhaps TRBD2 (6 bases). From germline, CDR1 is SGHNT and CDR2 YYREEE (reference sequence). The CDR3 is made up of 14 amino acids. The ends were cut back, 3 bases at V and 1 base at J, with 9 bases in the middle. CDR3 region: CASSWDSRTDTQYF. CDR3 DNA: TGTGCCAGCAGCTGGGACTCACGCACAGATACGCAGTATTTT. The whole variable domain, filled in from reference TRBV5-4 and TRBJ2-3, reads ETGVTQSPTHLIKTRGQQVTLRCSSQSGHNTVSWYQQALGQGPQFIFQYYREEENGRGNFPPRFSGLQFPNYSSELNVNALELDDSALYLCASSWDSRTDTQYFGPGTRLTVL.

The gene calls are TRBV30 and TRBJ2-2, with TRBD1 matching 7 bases. J was trimmed by 1 base and V by 5 bases; bases with no gene match: 7. The CDR3 is made up of 15 amino acids. CDR1 and CDR2 from the germline V gene are GTSNPN and SVGIG (reference sequence). The CDR3 loop reads CAWASDRLNTGELFF. Here the CDR3 DNA reads TGTGCCTGGGCCTCGGACAGGCTGAACACCGGGGAGCTGTTTTTT.

This clonotype came up a few times. J is TRBJ2-5 and V is TRBV5-4; 8 positions match TRBD1. The ends lost 4 bases at V and 4 bases at J; junction bases unmatched: 6. The germline V gene encodes CDR1 SGHNT and CDR2 YYREEE (reference sequence). The CDR3 has 14 amino acids. CDR3 in amino acids: CASSIDRGRETQYF. The CDR3 nucleotides are TGTGCCAGCAGCATAGACAGGGGCCGAGAGACCCAGTACTTC.

CDR3 protein: CASSRTGGSGPQYF. Here the CDR3 DNA reads TGTGCCAGCAGCCGGACAGGGGGCAGCGGGCCCCAGTACTTC. J is TRBJ2-5 and V is TRBV11-2; 11 nucleotides match TRBD1. V was pared by 5 bases and J by 9 bases, with 8 bases of the junction left unmatched. Germline-derived CDR1 and CDR2 are SGHAT and FQNNGV. The CDR3 consists of 14 residues. Drawing the rest from reference TRBV11-2 and TRBJ2-5, the complete variable domain is EAGVAQSPRYKIIEKRQSVAFWCNPISGHATLYWYQQILGQGPKLLIQFQNNGVVDDSQLPKDRFSAERLKGVDSTLKIQPAKLEDSAVYLCASSRTGGSGPQYFGPGTRLLVL.

V and J are TRBV7-3 and TRBJ1-1, with a possible D match to TRBD1 (6 bases). V shed 3 bases and J shed 7 bases, with 9 bases lying between them. CDR1 and CDR2 (germline): SGHTA, FQGTGA. The CDR3 length is 12 residues. Here the CDR3 DNA reads TGTGCCAGCAGCTTCACAGGGAGTGAAGCTTTCTTT. Residues: CASSFTGSEAFF. Combining the CDR3 with reference TRBV7-3 and TRBJ1-1 gives the whole variable domain GAGVSQTPSNKVTEKGKYVELRCDPISGHTALYWYRQSLGQGPEFLIYFQGTGAADDSGLPNDRFFAVRPEGSVSTLKIQRTERGDSAVYLCASSFTGSEAFFGQGTRLTVV.

This clonotype was counted only a few times. The chain links TRBV5-1 to TRBJ2-5, with 7 nucleotides matching TRBD1. CDR3 length: 16 residues. From germline, CDR1 is SGHRS and CDR2 YFSETQ. With V trimmed by 4 bases and J by 1 base, 10 bases remained unmatched. For the CDR3, the DNA is TGCGCCAGCAGCGTCGGGACAGCTGTTCTCCAAGAGACCCAGTACTTC. The encoded protein is CASSVGTAVLQETQYF. Drawing the rest from reference TRBV5-1 and TRBJ2-5, the complete variable domain is KAGVTQTPRYLIKTRGQQVTLSCSPISGHRSVSWYQQTPGQGLQFLFEYFSETQRNKGNFPGRFSGRQFSNSRSEMNVSTLELGDSALYLCASSVGTAVLQETQYFGPGTRLLVL.

The rearrangement uses TRBV9 and TRBJ2-1; 11 bases match TRBD2. The CDR3 covers 18 residues. CDR1 is SGDLS, CDR2 YYNGEE, per germline. The trim removed 0 bases at V and 3 bases at J, leaving 8 bases unmatched. The CDR3 sequence: CASSVEGSGRVGYNEQFF. CDR3 bases: TGTGCCAGCAGCGTAGAGGGTAGCGGGAGGGTTGGCTACAATGAGCAGTTCTTC.

The chain combines TRBV2 with TRBJ2-7, with a tentative D call TRBD1 (5 bases). V lost 4 bases, J lost 2 bases, and 18 bases lay in between. CDR1 and CDR2 from the germline V gene are SNHLY and FYNNEI. The CDR3 consists of 16 residues. CDR3 sequence (DNA): TGTGCCAGCAGTGCTGAAAGGGGCCTGAGCCCCTACGAGCAGTACTTC. As protein: CASSAERGLSPYEQYF.

This clonotype has just a few counts. An end of the junction differs from the germline gene, which may be a read error. J is TRBJ2-2 and V is TRBV7-7; D uncertain. The CDR3 extends over 15 amino acids. Looked up from germline, CDR1 is SSHAT and CDR2 is FNYEAQ (reference sequence). The CDR3 DNA reads as TGTGCTAGCAGCTTGGGCAGCGCGAACACCGGGGAGCTGTTTTTT. As protein: CASSLGSANTGELFF.

The CDR3 nucleotides read TGTGCCAGCAGCACGGGACAGAACACCGGGGAGCTGTTTTTT. It is translated as CASSTGQNTGELFF. The chain has TRBV9 and TRBJ2-2; D might be TRBD1 (6 bases). V lost 4 bases, J lost 1 base, and 8 bases lay in between. Germline CDR1 SGDLS, CDR2 YYNGEE. The CDR3 length is 14 residues.

This sequence joins TRBV12-3 or TRBV12-4 and TRBJ2-1; 13 nucleotides match TRBD2. This CDR3 region has 16 residues. Trimming at V came to 5 bases and at J to 4 bases, leaving 5 bases not matched to a gene. The DNA of the CDR3 is TGTGCCAGCAGTCCACTAGCGGGGGGGCGGTACAATGAGCAGTTCTTC. This encodes CASSPLAGGRYNEQFF.

The chain couples TRBV9 to TRBJ2-1, with D perhaps matching TRBD2 (5 bases). V lost 0 bases to trimming and J lost 8 bases, with 12 bases between them. CDR3 length: 14 amino acids. Germline assignment: CDR1 SGDLS and CDR2 YYNGEE. The CDR3 sequence: CASSVASLADEQFF. DNA of the CDR3: TGTGCCAGCAGCGTAGCTAGCCTAGCTGATGAGCAGTTCTTC.

In its sample, this clonotype was seen many times. The chain couples TRBV6-6 to TRBJ2-4, with D possibly matching TRBD2 (6 bases). V was cut by 4 bases and J by 2 bases, with 12 bases left in between. This CDR3 is 15 amino acids long. CDR1 and CDR2 from the germline V gene are MNHNY and SVGAGI (reference sequence). CDR3 in DNA: TGTGCCAGCAGTTCGGCGGGATCGTCCAAAAACATTCAGTACTTC. This translates into CASSSAGSSKNIQYF.

This rearrangement joins TRBV2 to TRBJ1-1; D may be TRBD1 (5 bases). Looked up from germline, CDR1 is SNHLY and CDR2 is FYNNEI. V lost 7 bases to trimming and J lost 5 bases, with 20 bases between them. The CDR3 contains 15 residues. This CDR3 is CASTQFLSGGTEAFF. The DNA for the CDR3 is TGTGCCAGCACCCAATTCCTCTCGGGGGGAACTGAAGCTTTCTTT.

This clonotype was detected a few times. The J gene is TRBJ2-3, the V gene TRBV20-1; TRBD2 aligns across 13 bases. The CDR3 has 17 residues. The ends lost 7 bases at V and 2 bases at J; junction bases unmatched: 12. Germline assignment: CDR1 DFQATT and CDR2 SNEGSKA (reference sequence). The chain's CDR3 is CSGSRTGLAGFTDTQYF. CDR3 sequence (DNA): TGCAGTGGCTCCCGCACGGGACTAGCGGGGTTCACAGATACGCAGTATTTT.

This clonotype has a handful of counts. The chain combines TRBV27 with TRBJ2-2; the D is unclear. The CDR3 is 15 amino acids. Germline CDR1 reads MNHEY; CDR2 reads SMNVEV (reference sequence). V was pared by 2 bases and J by 6 bases, with 13 bases between. The CDR3 region has the DNA TGTGCCAGCAGTTTACGGGCGGTCAGCGCCGGGGAGCTGTTTTTT. This gives the protein CASSLRAVSAGELFF.

The sample holds a few counts of this clonotype. The rearrangement links TRBV7-9 to TRBJ2-6; D unclear. Germline CDR1 is SEHNR and CDR2 is FQNEAQ (reference sequence). The CDR3 runs to 13 residues. Deletions cut 5 bases from V and 4 bases from J, with 6 bases between. The chain's CDR3 is CASSALGANVLTF. CDR3 bases: TGTGCCAGCAGCGCTCTGGGGGCCAACGTCCTGACTTTC.